This T cell receptor (beta chain) appears in the sequencing data of a study of OX40 agonist ivuxolimab in advanced cancers. About the research overall: Of mixed ages from about 20 to 90 and averaging approximately 60 years, the group was approximately 84% male.

Libraries were prepared by immunoSEQ multiplex PCR; TCRdb keeps only in-frame clonotypes and omits some of them. The sample comprises under 100,000 clones, under 95% of which are singletons, and approximately 10% rests with the top ten. Germline CDR1 reads SGDLS; CDR2 reads YYNGEE. With V trimmed by 2 bases and J by 4 bases, 8 bases remained unmatched. The CDR3 is 16 residues long. On this clone: Its antigen remains unidentified.

Study-level findings and limits: At 0.1 to 3.0 mg/kg, CD4+ and CD8+ blood T cells expanded clonally by week 6.

Autoimmune disease history or systemic immunosuppression meant exclusion. The chain couples TRBV9 to TRBJ2-3, with TRBD1 identical over 9 bases. The TCR originated in an adult with an advanced solid tumor such as melanoma, head and neck, liver or kidney cancer. The sequences come from CD4+ or CD8+ T cells sorted from blood, collected in a trial of the OX40 agonist ivuxolimab. The CDR3 is CASSVQTGGASDTQYF. CDR3 coding DNA: TGTGCCAGCAGCGTCCAGACAGGGGGGGCATCAGATACGCAGTATTTT.